A single sample gave rise to the 32 T cell receptor beta chains below, sequenced in a study of response to subunit inactivated influenza vaccine. Via MiXCR, TCRdb re-called the RT-PCR reads, giving one row per CDR3 protein. The repertoire consists of 700,000 to 800,000 distinct CDR3 sequences, with approximately 18% occurring once and the leading ten covering approximately 11%. The input for sequencing was PBMCs from blood, taken less than 6 days after vaccination. The source is a man aged 45-60 years who received an inactivated influenza vaccine.

This clonotype was recorded once. This may be a read error, as it is one base from a much larger clone. This sequence joins TRBV7-6 and TRBJ2-1; D uncertain. Germline V gives CDR1 SGHVS, CDR2 FNYEAQ. V was shortened by 1 base and J by 7 bases, with 17 bases between the two germline ends. This CDR3 is built from 16 residues. The CDR3 is CASSLESSRTSNEQFF. CDR3 sequence (DNA): TGTGCCAGCAGCTTAGAATCCTCCAGGACCAGTAATGAGCAGTTCTTC.

V is TRBV5-1 and J is TRBJ2-5; D may correspond to TRBD1 or TRBD2 (6 bases each). Trimming removed 4 bases at V and 4 bases at J, with 20 bases between. Germline CDR1 is SGHRS and CDR2 is YFSETQ. CDR3 length equals 16 residues. The chain's CDR3 is CASSPSPEGGGETQYF. CDR3 bases: TGCGCCAGCAGCCCGTCCCCTGAGGGGGGCGGAGAGACCCAGTACTTC.

The chain employs TRBV28 and TRBJ2-1; no clear D. CDR3 size: 13 residues. Germline V CDR1 and CDR2: MDHEN, SYDVKM. The V gene lost 1 base and the J gene lost 12 bases, with 13 bases spanning the gap. As DNA, the CDR3 is TGTGCCAGCAGTTTATCCGAACAGATGGGGCAGTTCTTC. Protein product: CASSLSEQMGQFF. Full variable domain (missing parts from reference TRBV28 and TRBJ2-1): DVKVTQSSRYLVKRTGEKVFLECVQDMDHENMFWYRQDPGLGLRLIYFSYDVKMKEKGDIPEGYSVSREKKERFSLILESASTNQTSMYLCASSLSEQMGQFFGPGTRLTVL.

This clonotype occurred a few times. The V gene is TRBV4-3, the J gene TRBJ1-4, with D hard to call. Germline CDR1 and CDR2: LGHNA and YSLEER. The CDR3 spans 15 residues. The V end lost 0 bases, the J end lost 5 bases, and 10 bases lay between the germline ends. CDR3: CASSQDFGPNEKLFF. CDR3 DNA: TGCGCCAGCAGCCAAGATTTCGGACCGAATGAAAAACTGTTTTTT.

The rearrangement links TRBV6-1 to TRBJ1-6; D possibly corresponds to TRBD1 (6 bases). The V end was cut by 5 bases, the J end by 6 bases, with 17 bases between. Germline V gives CDR1 MNHNS, CDR2 SASEGT. The CDR3 runs 16 residues. The CDR3 sequence is CASSSRTGRPNSPLHF. The CDR3, as DNA: TGTGCCAGCAGTAGCCGCACAGGGAGGCCTAATTCACCCCTCCACTTT.

The V call is TRBV6-2 or TRBV6-3, the J call TRBJ1-5; possible D gene TRBD1, 6 bases. The J call may be mistaken, given a closer DNA end match to TRBJ2-3. The CDR3 covers 13 residues. CDR1 MNHEY and CDR2 SVGEGT come from the germline V gene. The CDR3 region is CASSTQGNQPQYF. The DNA for the CDR3 is TGTGCCAGCAGTACACAGGGTAATCAGCCCCAGTATTTT.

The chain carries TRBV6-1 and TRBJ2-7, with TRBD1 matching over 7 bases. CDR3 length: 13 residues. Germline trimming cut 6 bases from V and 7 bases from J; bases unmatched to any gene: 9. Germline V CDR1 and CDR2: MNHNS, SASEGT. CDR3 sequence: CASRKQGMGEQYF. CDR3 nucleotides: TGTGCCAGCAGAAAACAGGGGATGGGGGAGCAGTACTTC.

This clonotype appeared a few times. The gene calls are TRBV20-1 and TRBJ1-1; no reliable D call. The CDR3 has 15 amino acids. Germline V gene lookup returns CDR1 DFQATT and CDR2 SNEGSKA (reference sequence). V lost 6 bases and J 3 bases, leaving 20 bases between the germline ends. Here the CDR3 DNA reads TGCAGTGCCCCAGGACTGTCGGCCCCCGACACTGAAGCTTTCTTT. This translates into CSAPGLSAPDTEAFF.

The table lists this clonotype with a few counts. This rearrangement joins TRBV7-2 to TRBJ2-2; 10 bases fit TRBD2. Germline V gives CDR1 SGHTA, CDR2 FQGNSA. This CDR3 has 16 amino acids. V gave up 0 bases and J gave up 5 bases; unmatched junction bases: 3. The CDR3 protein is CASSLANSGRTGELFF. In nucleotides, the CDR3 is TGTGCCAGCAGCTTAGCCAATAGCGGGAGGACCGGGGAGCTGTTTTTT.

This chain joins TRBV15 and TRBJ2-2; D uncertain. Between the trimmed V and J ends, which lost 0 bases and 6 bases, there was a span of 11 bases. The CDR3 runs 15 residues. Germline values: CDR1 LNHNV, CDR2 YYDKDF (reference sequence). In nucleotides, the CDR3 is TGTGCCACCAGCAGAGATATGGTTTGGGCCGGGGAGCTGTTTTTT. Its translation: CATSRDMVWAGELFF.

The chain uses TRBV7-2 and TRBJ2-1; TRBD2 matches at 9 bases. After removal of 2 bases from V and 4 bases from J, the junction contained 6 bases not matched to a gene. The CDR3 is made up of 16 amino acids. Germline CDR1 reads SGHTA; CDR2 reads FQGNSA. This CDR3 reads CASSLRASGAYNEQFF. In nucleotides, the CDR3 is TGTGCCAGCAGCTTACGTGCTAGCGGGGCGTACAATGAGCAGTTCTTC.

V is TRBV11-2 and J is TRBJ1-6; D is unresolved. CDR1 and CDR2 from the germline V gene are SGHAT and FQNNGV. The CDR3 totals 14 residues. With 2 bases removed from V and 5 bases from J, the gap between germline ends came to 7 bases. The DNA of the CDR3 is TGTGCCAGCAGCTTATGGGCAGATAATTCACCCCTCCACTTT. Its translation is CASSLWADNSPLHF.

The chain joins TRBV12-3 or TRBV12-4 to TRBJ2-1; D not certain. The CDR3 length is 14 residues. Trimming took 8 bases from V and 4 from J, leaving 15 bases between them. CDR3 in amino acids: CASATGSSYNEQFF. The CDR3 bases are TGTGCCAGCGCAACGGGCTCGTCTTACAATGAGCAGTTCTTC.

The rearrangement uses TRBV6-2 or TRBV6-3 and TRBJ2-1; TRBD2 matches at 14 bases. Germline loops: CDR1 MNHEY, CDR2 SVGEGT. The junction had 9 bases not matched to a gene; V was cut back by 2 bases and J by 0 bases. The CDR3 is 20 amino acids. CDR3 in amino acids: CASSYPTSGREGSSYNEQFF. In nucleotides, the CDR3 is TGTGCCAGCAGTTACCCGACTAGCGGGAGGGAGGGGAGCTCCTACAATGAGCAGTTCTTC.

This clonotype has only a few counts. V and J are TRBV25-1 and TRBJ2-7, with D uncertain. Trimming took 4 bases from V and 6 from J, leaving 13 bases between them. The CDR3 runs 13 residues. Germline CDR1 reads MGHDK; CDR2 reads SYGVNS. CDR3 region: CASSGVRSGEQYF. As DNA, the CDR3 is TGTGCCAGCAGTGGGGTTCGCAGTGGCGAGCAGTACTTC.

The genes are TRBV6-1 and TRBJ2-1, with a tentative D call TRBD2 (6 bases). This CDR3 region has 14 residues. The V gene lost 6 bases and the J gene lost 0 bases, with 9 bases spanning the gap. CDR1 and CDR2 from the germline V gene are MNHNS and SASEGT. The CDR3 DNA reads TGTGCCAGCAGGGGAGCGGGCTCCTACAATGAGCAGTTCTTC. This translates into CASRGAGSYNEQFF.

A few counts support this clonotype. The chain links TRBV11-2 to TRBJ1-2; weak D call: TRBD1 (6 bases). Germline assignment: CDR1 SGHAT and CDR2 FQNNGV. Between the trimmed V and J ends, which lost 1 base and 1 base, there was a span of 19 bases. CDR3 size: 18 residues. The CDR3 region has the DNA TGTGCCAGCAGCTTAGTGATCGGCAGCGGACAGATTAACTATGGCTACACCTTC. Protein product: CASSLVIGSGQINYGYTF. Complete variable domain (other parts from reference TRBV11-2 and TRBJ1-2): EAGVAQSPRYKIIEKRQSVAFWCNPISGHATLYWYQQILGQGPKLLIQFQNNGVVDDSQLPKDRFSAERLKGVDSTLKIQPAKLEDSAVYLCASSLVIGSGQINYGYTFGSGTRLTVV.

The chain combines TRBV7-2 with TRBJ1-1; TRBD1 might be the D (5 bases). The V end lost 3 bases, the J end lost 1 base, and 12 bases lay between the germline ends. The CDR3 runs to 15 residues. Germline V gene lookup returns CDR1 SGHTA and CDR2 FQGNSA. The CDR3: CASSLGGIRNTEAFF. As DNA, the CDR3 is TGTGCCAGCAGCTTGGGGGGAATCCGGAACACTGAAGCTTTCTTT.

A few counts support this clonotype. The chain links TRBV10-3 to TRBJ2-5; 8 nucleotides align to TRBD1. Germline-derived CDR1 and CDR2 are ENHRY and SYGVKD. The V and J ends lost 6 bases and 5 bases, in that order; junction bases with no gene match: 8. The CDR3 has 14 amino acids. The CDR3 protein is CAISLEAGGETQYF. CDR3 nucleotides: TGTGCCATCAGCCTAGAGGCAGGGGGCGAGACCCAGTACTTC.

This clonotype was detected only a few times. This chain links TRBV10-3 with TRBJ2-5; no reliable D call. V was pared by 3 bases and J by 5 bases, with 10 bases between. CDR3 size: 13 residues. CDR1 and CDR2 from the germline V gene are ENHRY and SYGVKD. The CDR3: CAISDLGPETQYF. The CDR3 DNA reads TGTGCCATCAGTGATTTAGGCCCCGAGACCCAGTACTTC.

The rearrangement links TRBV28 to TRBJ2-5; tentatively, D is TRBD1 or TRBD2 (6 bases each). The CDR3 length is 14 residues. V dropped 7 bases and J dropped 3 bases, with 15 bases sitting between them. Per germline, CDR1 MDHEN and CDR2 SYDVKM. The CDR3 DNA follows: TGTGCCAGCACGGGATTGGGGGGCGAAGAGACCCAGTACTTC. This codes for CASTGLGGEETQYF. The entire variable domain, with the rest obtained from reference TRBV28 and TRBJ2-5, is as follows: DVKVTQSSRYLVKRTGEKVFLECVQDMDHENMFWYRQDPGLGLRLIYFSYDVKMKEKGDIPEGYSVSREKKERFSLILESASTNQTSMYLCASTGLGGEETQYFGPGTRLLVL.

CDR3 amino acids: CSARVPGVMNTEAFF. The CDR3, as DNA: TGCAGTGCCCGCGTCCCGGGGGTCATGAACACTGAAGCTTTCTTT. V gene TRBV20-1 combines with J gene TRBJ1-1, with D possibly matching TRBD1 (5 bases). This CDR3 is 15 amino acids long. Germline-derived CDR1 and CDR2 are DFQATT and SNEGSKA (reference sequence). The germline V and J ends were trimmed by 6 bases and 0 bases, with 17 bases remaining between them.

This clonotype was counted between two and nine times. Compared with germline, one end of the junction differs, possibly owing to a read error. The V gene is TRBV20-1, the J gene TRBJ2-3, with a tentative D call TRBD1 (6 bases). This CDR3 spans 10 amino acids. Per germline, CDR1 DFQATT and CDR2 SNEGSKA (reference sequence). In DNA form, the CDR3 reads TGCAGTGCCGGCCCGAGACAGGTCCATTTT. This codes for CSAGPRQVHF.

The chain links TRBV4-3 to TRBJ2-2; 7 nucleotides agree with TRBD1. The J segment lost 6 bases and the V segment lost 3 bases, leaving 4 bases of the junction unmatched. There are 14 residues in the CDR3. Germline values: CDR1 LGHNA, CDR2 YSLEER. The CDR3 loop is CASSHPTGPGELFF. The CDR3 DNA is TGCGCCAGCAGCCACCCGACAGGGCCCGGGGAGCTGTTTTTT.

The gene calls are TRBV15 and TRBJ2-7; a possible D gene is TRBD2 (5 bases). V was shortened by 5 bases and J by 5 bases, with 7 bases between the two germline ends. The germline CDR1 and CDR2 sequences are LNHNV and YYDKDF (reference sequence). This CDR3 contains 11 residues. The CDR3 nucleotides are TGTGCCACCAGCTTGCGGGACGAGCAGTACTTC. Encoded protein: CATSLRDEQYF.

The sample holds a few counts of this clonotype. The rearrangement links TRBV11-2 to TRBJ2-3; 8 bases are a match to TRBD1. This CDR3 comprises 16 residues. The junction had 8 bases not matched to a gene; V was cut back by 5 bases and J by 1 base. Per germline, CDR1 SGHAT and CDR2 FQNNGV. The CDR3 bases are TGTGCCAGCAGCCCGCCGACAGGGGCGCGCACAGATACGCAGTATTTT. It is translated as CASSPPTGARTDTQYF.

The chain couples TRBV7-9 to TRBJ2-5, with D unresolved. Trimming took off 1 base at V and 7 bases at J, with 13 bases between the two ends. This CDR3 has 14 residues. Germline V gene sequence: CDR1 SEHNR, CDR2 FQNEAQ (reference sequence). CDR3 in amino acids: CASSLVDQPRTQYF. Written as DNA, the CDR3 is TGTGCCAGCAGCTTAGTCGATCAACCGAGGACCCAGTACTTC.

This clonotype was counted only a few times. In nucleotides, the CDR3 is TGCGCCAGCAACAGGGGTGACACCGGGGAGCTGTTTTTT. Its protein is CASNRGDTGELFF. The gene calls are TRBV10-2 and TRBJ2-2; 7 nucleotides align to TRBD1. After removal of 7 bases from V and 3 bases from J, the junction contained 2 bases not matched to a gene. This CDR3 contains 13 residues. Germline lookup yields CDR1 WSHSY and CDR2 SAAADI.

J is TRBJ2-1 and V is TRBV12-3 or TRBV12-4; weak D call: TRBD2 (6 bases). Trimming cost V 7 bases and J 8 bases, with 18 bases left between them. The CDR3 has 14 amino acids. CDR3 sequence: CASTPLAGTHEQFF. In nucleotides, the CDR3 is TGTGCCAGCACTCCTCTCGCGGGAACGCATGAGCAGTTCTTC.

This clonotype was found many times. The gene calls are TRBV12-3 or TRBV12-4 and TRBJ1-4; D uncertain. This CDR3 has 15 amino acids. Trimming left V 5 bases short and J 3 bases short, with 13 bases between. DNA for the CDR3: TGTGCCAGCAGTATGCGGACTGACTCTAATGAAAAACTGTTTTTT. Encoded protein: CASSMRTDSNEKLFF.

This clonotype occurred many times. The genes are TRBV12-3 or TRBV12-4 and TRBJ1-6; D uncertain. The CDR3 has 15 amino acids. V lost 3 bases to trimming and J lost 8 bases, with 14 bases between them. CDR3 DNA sequence: TGTGCCAGCAGTTTTTCTCTAAGGAGGGATTCACCCCTCCACTTT. Residues: CASSFSLRRDSPLHF.

This clonotype has only a few counts. The rearrangement uses TRBV20-1 and TRBJ2-3, with a tentative D call TRBD1 (5 bases). The V and J ends lost 0 bases and 4 bases respectively, with 14 bases between them. Per germline, CDR1 DFQATT and CDR2 SNEGSKA (reference sequence). The CDR3 is 15 amino acids. The CDR3 loop reads CSARDGARGSDTQYF. The CDR3 bases are TGCAGTGCTAGAGATGGGGCTAGAGGATCAGATACGCAGTATTTT.